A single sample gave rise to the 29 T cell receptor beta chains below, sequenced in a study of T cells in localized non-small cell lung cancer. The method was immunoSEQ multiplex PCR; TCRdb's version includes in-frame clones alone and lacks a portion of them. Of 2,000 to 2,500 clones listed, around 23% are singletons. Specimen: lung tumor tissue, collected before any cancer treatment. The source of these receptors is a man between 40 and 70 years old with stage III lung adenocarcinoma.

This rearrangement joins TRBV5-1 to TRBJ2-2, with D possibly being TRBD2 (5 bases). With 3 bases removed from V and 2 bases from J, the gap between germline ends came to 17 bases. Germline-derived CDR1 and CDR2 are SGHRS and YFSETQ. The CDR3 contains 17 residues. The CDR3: CASSSTRTGGNTGELFF. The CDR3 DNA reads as TGCGCCAGCAGCTCCACCAGGACTGGCGGAAACACCGGGGAGCTGTTTTTT. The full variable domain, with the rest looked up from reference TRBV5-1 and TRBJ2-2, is KAGVTQTPRYLIKTRGQQVTLSCSPISGHRSVSWYQQTPGQGLQFLFEYFSETQRNKGNFPGRFSGRQFSNSRSEMNVSTLELGDSALYLCASSSTRTGGNTGELFFGEGSRLTVL.

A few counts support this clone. The CDR3 protein is CASSPPGHSGTGELFF. The CDR3 DNA reads as TGTGCCAGCTCACCTCCGGGACACTCTGGCACCGGGGAGCTGTTTTTT. The chain carries TRBV18 and TRBJ2-2; weak D call: TRBD1 (6 bases). This CDR3 has 16 residues. Germline loops: CDR1 KGHSH, CDR2 LQKENI. Trimming stripped 3 bases from V and 4 bases from J, with 15 bases between.

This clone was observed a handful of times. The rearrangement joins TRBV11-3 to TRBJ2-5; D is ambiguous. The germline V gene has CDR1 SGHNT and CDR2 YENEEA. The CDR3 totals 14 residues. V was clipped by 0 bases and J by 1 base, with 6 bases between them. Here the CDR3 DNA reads TGTGCCAGCAGCTTAGACGGAACCCAAGAGACCCAGTACTTC. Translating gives CASSLDGTQETQYF.

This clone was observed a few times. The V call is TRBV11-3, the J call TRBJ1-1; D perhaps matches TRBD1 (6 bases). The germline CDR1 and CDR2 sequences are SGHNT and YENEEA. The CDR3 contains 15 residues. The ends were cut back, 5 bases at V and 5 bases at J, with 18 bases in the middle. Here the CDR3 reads CASSPVAGAGTEAFF. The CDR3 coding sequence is TGTGCCAGCAGCCCAGTGGCGGGGGCAGGTACTGAAGCTTTCTTT. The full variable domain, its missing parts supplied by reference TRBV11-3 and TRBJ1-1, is EAGVVQSPRYKIIEKKQPVAFWCNPISGHNTLYWYLQNLGQGPELLIRYENEEAVDDSQLPKDRFSAERLKGVDSTLKIQPAELGDSAVYLCASSPVAGAGTEAFFGQGTRLTVV.

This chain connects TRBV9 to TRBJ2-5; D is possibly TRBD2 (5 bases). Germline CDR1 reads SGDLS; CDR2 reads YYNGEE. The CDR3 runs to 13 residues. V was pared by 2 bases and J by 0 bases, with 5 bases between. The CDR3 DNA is TGTGCCAGCAGCGTCGGGGACCAAGAGACCCAGTACTTC. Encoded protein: CASSVGDQETQYF.

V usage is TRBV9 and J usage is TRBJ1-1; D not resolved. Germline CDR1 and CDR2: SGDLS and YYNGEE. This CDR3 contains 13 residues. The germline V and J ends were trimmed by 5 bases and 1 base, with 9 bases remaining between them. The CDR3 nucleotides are TGTGCCAGCAGGCCTAGGGAGAACACTGAAGCTTTCTTT. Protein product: CASRPRENTEAFF.

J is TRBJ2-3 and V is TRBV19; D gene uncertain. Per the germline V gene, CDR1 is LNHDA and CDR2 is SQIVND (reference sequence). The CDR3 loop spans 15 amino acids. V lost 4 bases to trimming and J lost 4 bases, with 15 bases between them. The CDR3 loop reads CASSRTPPGADTQYF. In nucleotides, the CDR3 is TGTGCCAGTAGTAGAACACCTCCTGGTGCAGATACGCAGTATTTT.

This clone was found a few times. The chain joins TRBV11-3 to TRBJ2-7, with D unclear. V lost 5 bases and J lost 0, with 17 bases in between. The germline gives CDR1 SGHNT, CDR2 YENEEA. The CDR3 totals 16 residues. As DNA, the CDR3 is TGTGCCAGCAGCCTAAATTCCCGGGCACACTCCTACGAGCAGTACTTC. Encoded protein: CASSLNSRAHSYEQYF.

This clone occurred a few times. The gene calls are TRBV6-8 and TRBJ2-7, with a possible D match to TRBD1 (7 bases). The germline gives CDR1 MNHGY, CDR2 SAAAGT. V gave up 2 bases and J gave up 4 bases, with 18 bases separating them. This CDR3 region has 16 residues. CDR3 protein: CASSYGLDRLAYEQYF. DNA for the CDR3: TGTGCCAGCAGTTACGGGCTGGACAGGCTAGCGTACGAGCAGTACTTC.

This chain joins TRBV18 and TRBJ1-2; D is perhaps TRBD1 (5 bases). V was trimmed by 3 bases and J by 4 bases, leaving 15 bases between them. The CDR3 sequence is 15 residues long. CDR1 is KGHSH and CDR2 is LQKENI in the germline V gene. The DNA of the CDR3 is TGTGCCAGCTCACCTATGGACACCGCGGGCTATGGCTACACCTTC. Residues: CASSPMDTAGYGYTF.

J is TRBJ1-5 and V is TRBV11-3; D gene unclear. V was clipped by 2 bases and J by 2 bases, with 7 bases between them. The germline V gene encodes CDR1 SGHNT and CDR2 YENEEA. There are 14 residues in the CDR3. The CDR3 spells CASSLHEGNQPQHF. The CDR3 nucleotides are TGTGCCAGCAGCTTACATGAGGGCAATCAGCCCCAGCATTTT.

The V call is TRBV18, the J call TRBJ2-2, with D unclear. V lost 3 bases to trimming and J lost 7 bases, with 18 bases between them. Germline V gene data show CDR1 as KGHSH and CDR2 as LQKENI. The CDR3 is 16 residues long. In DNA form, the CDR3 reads TGTGCCAGCTCACCTCTTTACAACCGAAGGAGCGGGGAGCTGTTTTTT. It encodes CASSPLYNRRSGELFF.

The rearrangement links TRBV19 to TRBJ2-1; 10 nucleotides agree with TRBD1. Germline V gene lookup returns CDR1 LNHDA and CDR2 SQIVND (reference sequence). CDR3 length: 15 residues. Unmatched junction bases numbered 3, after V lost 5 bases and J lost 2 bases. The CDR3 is CASSPGQGAYNEQFF. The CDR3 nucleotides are TGTGCCAGTAGTCCAGGACAGGGGGCCTACAATGAGCAGTTCTTC. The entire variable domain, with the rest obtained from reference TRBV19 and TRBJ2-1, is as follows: DGGITQSPKYLFRKEGQNVTLSCEQNLNHDAMYWYRQDPGQGLRLIYYSQIVNDFQKGDIAEGYSVSREKKESFPLTVTSAQKNPTAFYLCASSPGQGAYNEQFFGPGTRLTVL.

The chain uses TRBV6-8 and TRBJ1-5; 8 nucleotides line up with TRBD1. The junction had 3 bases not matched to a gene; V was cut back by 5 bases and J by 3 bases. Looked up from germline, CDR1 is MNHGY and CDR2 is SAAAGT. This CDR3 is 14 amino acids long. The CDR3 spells CASSAGQVNQPQHF. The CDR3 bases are TGTGCCAGCAGTGCGGGACAGGTCAATCAGCCCCAGCATTTT.

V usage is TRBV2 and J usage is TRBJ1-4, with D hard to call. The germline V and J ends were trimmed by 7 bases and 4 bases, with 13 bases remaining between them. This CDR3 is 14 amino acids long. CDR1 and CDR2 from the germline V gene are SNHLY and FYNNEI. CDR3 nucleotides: TGTGCCAGCACTCCCTCCGAGAGTAATGAAAAACTGTTTTTT. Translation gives CASTPSESNEKLFF.

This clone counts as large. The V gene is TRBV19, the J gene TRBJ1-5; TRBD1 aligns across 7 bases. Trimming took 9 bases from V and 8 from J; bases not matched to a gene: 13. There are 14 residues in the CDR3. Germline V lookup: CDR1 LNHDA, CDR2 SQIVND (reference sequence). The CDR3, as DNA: TGTGCCAGCAGACAGGGCTTTTCTCCCGAGCCCCAGCATTTT. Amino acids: CASRQGFSPEPQHF.

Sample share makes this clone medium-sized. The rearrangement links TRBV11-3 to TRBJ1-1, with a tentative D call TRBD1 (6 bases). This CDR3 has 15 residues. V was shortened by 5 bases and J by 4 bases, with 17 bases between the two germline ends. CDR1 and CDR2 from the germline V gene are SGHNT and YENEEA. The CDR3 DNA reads TGTGCCAGCAGCCCGGACAGCGGCGGGGTCACTGAAGCTTTCTTT. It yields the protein CASSPDSGGVTEAFF. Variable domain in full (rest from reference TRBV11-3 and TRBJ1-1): EAGVVQSPRYKIIEKKQPVAFWCNPISGHNTLYWYLQNLGQGPELLIRYENEEAVDDSQLPKDRFSAERLKGVDSTLKIQPAELGDSAVYLCASSPDSGGVTEAFFGQGTRLTVV.

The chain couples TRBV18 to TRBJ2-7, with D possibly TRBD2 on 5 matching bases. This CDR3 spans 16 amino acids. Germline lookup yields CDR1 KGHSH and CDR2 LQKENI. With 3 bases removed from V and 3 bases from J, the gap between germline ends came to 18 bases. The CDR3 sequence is CASSPRHNIGNYEQYF. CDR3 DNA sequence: TGTGCCAGCTCACCGCGGCATAACATCGGGAACTACGAGCAGTACTTC. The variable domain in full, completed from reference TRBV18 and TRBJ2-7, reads NAGVMQNPRHLVRRRGQEARLRCSPMKGHSHVYWYRQLPEEGLKFMVYLQKENIIDESGMPKERFSAEFPKEGPSILRIQQVVRGDSAAYFCASSPRHNIGNYEQYFGPGTRLTVT.

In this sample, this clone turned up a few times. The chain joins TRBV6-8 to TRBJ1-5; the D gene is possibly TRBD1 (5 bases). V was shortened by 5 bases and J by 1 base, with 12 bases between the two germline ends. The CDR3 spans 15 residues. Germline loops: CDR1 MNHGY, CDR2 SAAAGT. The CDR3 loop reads CASSPGGVSNQPQHF. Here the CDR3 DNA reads TGTGCCAGCAGTCCGGGGGGGGTGAGCAATCAGCCCCAGCATTTT.

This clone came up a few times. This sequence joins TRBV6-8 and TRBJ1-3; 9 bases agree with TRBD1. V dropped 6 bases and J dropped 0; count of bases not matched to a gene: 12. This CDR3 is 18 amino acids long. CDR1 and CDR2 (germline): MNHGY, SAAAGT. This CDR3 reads CASSPRTGDFLSGNTIYF. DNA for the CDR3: TGTGCCAGCAGCCCTCGGACAGGGGACTTCCTCTCTGGAAACACCATATATTTT.

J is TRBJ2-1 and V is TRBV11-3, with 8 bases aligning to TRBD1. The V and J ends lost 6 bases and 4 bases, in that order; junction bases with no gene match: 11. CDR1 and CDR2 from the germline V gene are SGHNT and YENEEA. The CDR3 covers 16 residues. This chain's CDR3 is CASRDRAHTPYNEQFF. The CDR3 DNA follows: TGTGCCAGCAGGGACAGGGCCCACACTCCTTACAATGAGCAGTTCTTC.

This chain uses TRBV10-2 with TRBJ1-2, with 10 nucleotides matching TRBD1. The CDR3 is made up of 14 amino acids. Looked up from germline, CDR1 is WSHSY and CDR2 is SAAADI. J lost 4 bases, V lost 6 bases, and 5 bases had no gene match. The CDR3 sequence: CASSQDRGSYGYTF. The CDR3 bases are TGCGCCAGCAGCCAGGACAGGGGGAGCTATGGCTACACCTTC.

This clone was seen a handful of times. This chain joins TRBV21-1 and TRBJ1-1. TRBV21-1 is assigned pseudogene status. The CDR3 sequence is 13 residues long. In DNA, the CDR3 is TGTGCCAGCAGCGTGAGCATGAACACTGAAGCTTTCTTT. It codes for CASSVSMNTEAFF.

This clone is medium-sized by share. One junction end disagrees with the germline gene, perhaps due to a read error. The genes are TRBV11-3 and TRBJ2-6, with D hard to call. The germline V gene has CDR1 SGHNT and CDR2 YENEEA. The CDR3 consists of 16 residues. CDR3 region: CASSPNPGSGANVLTF. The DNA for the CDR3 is TGTGCTAGCAGCCCCAACCCCGGTTCTGGGGCCAACGTCCTGACTTTC.

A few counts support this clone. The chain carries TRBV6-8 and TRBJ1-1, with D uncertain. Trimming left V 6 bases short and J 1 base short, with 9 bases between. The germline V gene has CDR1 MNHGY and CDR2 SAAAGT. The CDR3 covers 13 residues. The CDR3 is CASSKHRNTEAFF. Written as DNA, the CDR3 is TGTGCCAGCAGCAAACACAGGAACACTGAAGCTTTCTTT.

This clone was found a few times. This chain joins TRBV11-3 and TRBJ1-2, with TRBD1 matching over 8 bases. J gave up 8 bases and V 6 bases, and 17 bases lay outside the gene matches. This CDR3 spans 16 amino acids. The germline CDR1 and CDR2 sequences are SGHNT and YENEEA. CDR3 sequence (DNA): TGTGCCAGCAGTTACAGGGGCTATGCAGGGGGCGTCGGCTACACCTTC. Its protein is CASSYRGYAGGVGYTF.

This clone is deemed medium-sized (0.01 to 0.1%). The CDR3 DNA sequence: TGTGCCAGCAGCTTAGGGTACGGCCCTCAGCCCCAGCATTTT. Translating gives CASSLGYGPQPQHF. The chain links TRBV11-3 to TRBJ1-5; D unclear. CDR3 length equals 14 residues. The germline V and J ends were trimmed by 1 base and 6 bases, with 10 bases remaining between them. Germline values: CDR1 SGHNT, CDR2 YENEEA.

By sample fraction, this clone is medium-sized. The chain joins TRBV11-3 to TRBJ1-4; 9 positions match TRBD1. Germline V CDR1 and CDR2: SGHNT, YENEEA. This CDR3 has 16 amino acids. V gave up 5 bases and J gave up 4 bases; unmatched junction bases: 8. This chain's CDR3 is CASSQVTGQGNEKLFF. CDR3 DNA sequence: TGTGCCAGCAGCCAAGTAACGGGACAGGGTAATGAAAAACTGTTTTTT.

The CDR3 here is CASSIWSQRNEKLFF. CDR3 sequence (DNA): TGTGCCAGTAGTATTTGGTCGCAGCGCAATGAAAAACTGTTTTTT. The chain is built from TRBV19 and TRBJ1-4; D gene ambiguous. The CDR3 runs 15 residues. CDR1 is LNHDA, CDR2 SQIVND, per germline (reference sequence). Trimming removed 3 bases at V and 5 bases at J, with 13 bases between.